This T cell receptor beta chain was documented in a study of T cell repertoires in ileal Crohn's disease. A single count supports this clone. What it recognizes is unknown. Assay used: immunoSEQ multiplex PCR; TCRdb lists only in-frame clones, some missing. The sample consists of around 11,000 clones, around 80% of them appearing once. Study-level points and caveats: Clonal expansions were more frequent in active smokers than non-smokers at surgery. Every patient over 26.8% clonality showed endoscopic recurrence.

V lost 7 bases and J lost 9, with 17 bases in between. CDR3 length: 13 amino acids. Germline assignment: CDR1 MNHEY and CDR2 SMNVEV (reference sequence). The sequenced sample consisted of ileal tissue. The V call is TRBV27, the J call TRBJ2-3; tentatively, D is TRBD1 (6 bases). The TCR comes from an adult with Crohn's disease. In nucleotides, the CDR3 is TGTGCCAGCACCTTTCAGGGGATGGAGACGCAGTATTTT. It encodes CASTFQGMETQYF.